This T cell receptor beta chain was captured by sequencing in a study of T-cell reconstitution after alpha-beta-depleted transplantation in children. Findings of the study overall: Fresh T-cell production supplied most of the T-cell counts and diversity seen one year after transplant. It was surviving recipient T cells and thymic progenitors that gave some patients high TCRbeta diversity at day 60. Approximately two months post-transplant, alpha-beta T cells reportedly originated from several hundred expanded graft clones.

This clonotype was observed a handful of times. Its antigen is unknown. The TCRbeta library incorporated unique molecular identifiers. TCRdb re-called the PCR reads with MiXCR, one entry per CDR3 protein. Among 98,000 or so distinct CDR3 sequences listed, around 22% were seen once. The sequenced sample was PBMCs, obtained before TCRalphabeta/CD19-depleted stem cell transplant. This receptor was identified in a boy under 10 years old with acute lymphoblastic leukemia, due to receive a stem cell transplant.

CDR3 DNA: TGTGCCAGCAGCCTCCAATGGCCATACCAAGAGACCCAGTACTTC. Translating gives CASSLQWPYQETQYF. V gene TRBV7-2 combines with J gene TRBJ2-5; D gene uncertain. The CDR3 spans 15 residues. V was trimmed by 5 bases and J by 0 bases, leaving 13 bases between them. CDR1 SGHTA and CDR2 FQGNSA come from the germline V gene.